What follows are 9 T cell receptor beta chains derived from one specimen sequenced in a study of immune evolution from preneoplasia to lung adenocarcinoma. Sequencing was performed with immunoSEQ multiplex PCR; in TCRdb, only in-frame clones are kept and a portion is missing. The repertoire holds over 13,000 clones, with 75% to 85% as singletons. Sequencing used FFPE minimally invasive lung adenocarcinoma tissue. These receptors were collected from a person aged 70 to 79 with lung adenocarcinoma.

The rearrangement uses TRBV9 and TRBJ2-5, with D perhaps assigned TRBD1 or TRBD2 (5 bases each). Germline V gene lookup returns CDR1 SGDLS and CDR2 YYNGEE. This CDR3 is built from 17 residues. Trimming took off 7 bases at V and 2 bases at J, with 24 bases between the two ends. In DNA, the CDR3 is TGTGCCAGCGGAGCTAACCCCCGGGACGCCGTACAAGAGACCCAGTACTTC. Amino acid sequence: CASGANPRDAVQETQYF.

This clone was found a few times. CDR3 sequence: CAWSARGLQPQHF. CDR3 DNA: TGTGCCTGGAGTGCCAGGGGTCTTCAGCCCCAGCATTTT. V and J are TRBV30 and TRBJ1-5, with a weak D call TRBD1 (6 bases). The CDR3 loop spans 13 amino acids. CDR1 and CDR2 (germline): GTSNPN, SVGIG (reference sequence). V was shortened by 1 base and J by 6 bases, with 10 bases between the two germline ends.

The rearrangement joins TRBV27 to TRBJ2-2; D remains ambiguous. V gave up 7 bases and J gave up 4 bases, with 10 bases separating them. Germline loops: CDR1 MNHEY, CDR2 SMNVEV (reference sequence). This CDR3 is 13 amino acids long. CDR3 region: CASKTQSTGELFF. CDR3 in DNA: TGTGCCAGCAAAACCCAAAGCACCGGGGAGCTGTTTTTT.

The chain recombines TRBV6-5 with TRBJ1-4, with a tentative D call TRBD1 (5 bases). From germline, CDR1 is MNHEY and CDR2 SVGAGI. The length of the CDR3 is 15 residues. V was trimmed by 3 bases and J by 0 bases, leaving 8 bases between them. The CDR3 sequence: CASSYEGATNEKLFF. DNA for the CDR3: TGTGCCAGCAGTTATGAAGGGGCAACTAATGAAAAACTGTTTTTT.

This clone showed up just once. The V gene is TRBV19, the J gene TRBJ1-2, with a weak D call TRBD1 (5 bases). Trimming took 9 bases from V and 3 from J, leaving 14 bases between them. The CDR3 consists of 13 residues. Germline-derived CDR1 and CDR2 are LNHDA and SQIVND (reference sequence). CDR3 loop: CASLGRDDYGYTF. CDR3 sequence (DNA): TGTGCCAGCTTGGGGAGGGACGACTATGGCTACACCTTC.

The CDR3 sequence: CASSQITYEQYF. CDR3 DNA sequence: TGTGCCAGCTCCCAAATTACCTACGAGCAGTACTTC. J is TRBJ2-7 and V is TRBV18; D not certain. This CDR3 contains 12 residues. V shed 6 bases and J shed 2 bases, with 8 bases lying between them. Per the germline V gene, CDR1 is KGHSH and CDR2 is LQKENI.

The chain joins TRBV13 to TRBJ2-5; 14 positions agree with TRBD2. The trim removed 4 bases at V and 1 base at J, leaving 5 bases unmatched. In germline, CDR1 is PRHDT, CDR2 FYEKMQ (reference sequence). There are 17 residues in the CDR3. In DNA form, the CDR3 reads TGTGCCAGCAGCTCCAAAGGACTAGCGGGGGGCCAAGAGACCCAGTACTTC. Translation: CASSSKGLAGGQETQYF.

This chain joins TRBV28 and TRBJ1-2; no definite D call. The CDR3 loop spans 15 amino acids. The V and J ends lost 5 bases and 8 bases respectively, with 21 bases between them. The germline V gene encodes CDR1 MDHEN and CDR2 SYDVKM. The CDR3, as DNA: TGTGCCAGCAGTCCCAGCCGTTTGGGTTCAAGAGGCTACACCTTC. This gives the protein CASSPSRLGSRGYTF.

The gene calls are TRBV28 and TRBJ1-6; no firm D call. Germline loops: CDR1 MDHEN, CDR2 SYDVKM. CDR3 length: 15 amino acids. V gave up 5 bases and J gave up 5 bases, with 13 bases separating them. For the CDR3, the DNA is TGTGCCAGCAGTACCCCCCTTAGGGATAATTCACCCCTCCACTTT. Amino acids: CASSTPLRDNSPLHF.